A selection of T cell receptor beta chains follows, all from one sample in a study of blood T cell repertoires in COVID-19. Data came from immunoSEQ multiplex PCR; TCRdb stores just in-frame clones and leaves some out. The sample records roughly 76,000 clones, around 90% being singletons. The source material was peripheral blood. The receptors derive from a woman aged 60 to 75 with active COVID-19. CDR3s include the opening cysteine and the closing phenylalanine or tryptophan. D genes are given only for firm matches. A row's size may be missing; if present it is once, few, many or a size class.

v_gene: TRBV30; len: 12; d_gene: NA; abundance: NA; j_gene: TRBJ1-6; CDR3aa: CAWGGRNSPLHF; CDR3nt: TGTGCCTGGGGGGGGAGAAATTCACCCCTCCACTTT
v_gene: TRBV7-2; len: 15; d_gene: NA; abundance: NA; j_gene: TRBJ1-2; CDR3aa: CASSLGTTANYGYTF; CDR3nt: TGTGCCAGCAGCTTAGGGACGACAGCTAACTATGGCTACACCTTC
v_gene: TRBV6-5; len: 11; d_gene: TRBD1; abundance: NA; j_gene: TRBJ2-7; CDR3aa: CAKAGGYEQYF; CDR3nt: TGTGCCAAAGCAGGGGGCTACGAGCAGTACTTC
v_gene: TRBV28; len: 17; d_gene: TRBD1; abundance: NA; j_gene: TRBJ1-2; CDR3aa: CASSLSRLTGGHYGYTF; CDR3nt: TGTGCCAGCAGTTTATCCCGTTTGACAGGGGGTCACTATGGCTACACCTTC
v_gene: TRBV28; len: 16; d_gene: NA; abundance: NA; j_gene: TRBJ1-5; CDR3aa: CASSGGIGGGSQPQHF; CDR3nt: TGTGCCAGCAGTGGGGGGATAGGGGGAGGGAGTCAGCCCCAGCATTTT
v_gene: TRBV28; len: 14; d_gene: NA; abundance: NA; j_gene: TRBJ2-7; CDR3aa: CASSRQTGPYEQYF; CDR3nt: TGTGCCAGCTCCAGACAGACCGGGCCTTACGAGCAGTACTTC
v_gene: TRBV2; len: 14; d_gene: NA; abundance: NA; j_gene: TRBJ1-1; CDR3aa: CASSVREGATEAFF; CDR3nt: TGTGCCAGCAGTGTAAGGGAAGGGGCCACTGAAGCTTTCTTT
v_gene: TRBV6-5; len: 15; d_gene: TRBD2; abundance: NA; j_gene: TRBJ2-3; CDR3aa: CASSFGGAGTDTQYF; CDR3nt: TGTGCCAGCAGTTTTGGGGGAGCGGGAACAGATACGCAGTATTTT
v_gene: TRBV5-5; len: 15; d_gene: TRBD2; abundance: NA; j_gene: TRBJ2-1; CDR3aa: CASSLAAGGPNEQFF; CDR3nt: TGTGCCAGCAGCTTGGCTGCGGGAGGGCCCAATGAGCAGTTCTTC
v_gene: TRBV7-2; len: 17; d_gene: TRBD1; abundance: NA; j_gene: TRBJ2-7; CDR3aa: CASSWSGTGSVLREQYF; CDR3nt: TGTGCCAGCAGCTGGTCCGGGACAGGGTCGGTTTTGCGCGAGCAGTACTTC
v_gene: TRBV18; len: 14; d_gene: NA; abundance: NA; j_gene: TRBJ2-1; CDR3aa: CASSPSAAYNEQFF; CDR3nt: TGTGCCAGCTCACCGTCAGCGGCGTACAATGAGCAGTTCTTC
v_gene: TRBV7-8; len: 15; d_gene: TRBD1; abundance: NA; j_gene: TRBJ2-7; CDR3aa: CASSRAGTVSYEQYF; CDR3nt: TGTGCCAGCAGCCGAGCCGGGACAGTCTCCTACGAGCAGTACTTC
v_gene: TRBV5-4; len: 15; d_gene: NA; abundance: NA; j_gene: TRBJ2-3; CDR3aa: CATDGGSPSTDTQYF; CDR3nt: TGTGCCACCGACGGGGGATCTCCTAGCACAGATACGCAGTATTTT
v_gene: TRBV5-1; len: 14; d_gene: NA; abundance: NA; j_gene: TRBJ2-2; CDR3aa: CASSLAGRTGELFF; CDR3nt: TGCGCCAGCAGCTTGGCTGGTCGGACCGGGGAGCTGTTTTTT
v_gene: TRBV3-1/TRBV3-2; len: 16; d_gene: NA; abundance: NA; j_gene: TRBJ2-3; CDR3aa: CASSQDPGIGTDTQYF; CDR3nt: TGTGCCAGCAGCCAAGATCCCGGGATTGGGACAGATACGCAGTATTTT
v_gene: TRBV20-1; len: 11; d_gene: NA; abundance: NA; j_gene: TRBJ2-7; CDR3aa: CSAAGAYEQYF; CDR3nt: TGCAGTGCCGCCGGAGCCTACGAGCAGTACTTC
v_gene: TRBV5-1; len: 14; d_gene: NA; abundance: once; j_gene: TRBJ2-5; CDR3aa: CASSLAFGKETQYF; CDR3nt: TGCGCCAGCAGCTTGGCCTTCGGGAAAGAGACCCAGTACTTC
v_gene: TRBV5-5; len: 13; d_gene: NA; abundance: once; j_gene: TRBJ2-4; CDR3aa: CASRPSGINIQYF; CDR3nt: TGTGCCAGCAGGCCTTCCGGGATCAACATTCAGTACTTC
v_gene: TRBV5-1; len: 15; d_gene: NA; abundance: NA; j_gene: TRBJ2-7; CDR3aa: CASSLVQGGPYEQYF; CDR3nt: TGCGCCAGCAGCTTGGTACAGGGTGGGCCCTACGAGCAGTACTTC
v_gene: TRBV18; len: 15; d_gene: NA; abundance: NA; j_gene: TRBJ2-5; CDR3aa: CASSPAGARVETQYF; CDR3nt: TGTGCCAGCTCACCAGCGGGGGCCAGGGTCGAGACCCAGTACTTC
v_gene: TRBV18; len: 14; d_gene: NA; abundance: NA; j_gene: TRBJ2-7; CDR3aa: CASSPSPGSFEQYF; CDR3nt: TGTGCCAGCTCACCGTCTCCGGGATCCTTCGAGCAGTACTTC
v_gene: TRBV11-2; len: 17; d_gene: TRBD2; abundance: NA; j_gene: TRBJ2-1; CDR3aa: CASSPFLAARPYNEQFF; CDR3nt: TGTGCCAGCAGCCCCTTCCTAGCGGCCCGGCCCTACAATGAGCAGTTCTTC
v_gene: TRBV6-4; len: 18; d_gene: TRBD1; abundance: NA; j_gene: TRBJ1-5; CDR3aa: CASSAEGQGALGNQPQHF; CDR3nt: TGTGCCAGCAGCGCGGAGGGACAGGGGGCTCTGGGCAATCAGCCCCAGCATTTT
v_gene: TRBV9; len: 16; d_gene: TRBD2; abundance: NA; j_gene: TRBJ2-1; CDR3aa: CASSADIRLAGDEQFF; CDR3nt: TGTGCCAGCAGCGCGGATATTAGGCTAGCGGGAGATGAGCAGTTCTTC
v_gene: TRBV13; len: 14; d_gene: NA; abundance: NA; j_gene: TRBJ1-1; CDR3aa: CASSLVGGGTEAFF; CDR3nt: TGTGCCAGCAGCTTAGTAGGCGGCGGCACTGAAGCTTTCTTT
v_gene: TRBV21-1; len: 16; d_gene: NA; abundance: NA; j_gene: TRBJ2-7; CDR3aa: CASSLFGTGATYEQYF; CDR3nt: NA
v_gene: TRBV10-1; len: 14; d_gene: NA; abundance: NA; j_gene: TRBJ1-1; CDR3aa: CASSESTVGTEAFF; CDR3nt: TGCGCCAGCAGTGAGTCGACAGTTGGCACTGAAGCTTTCTTT
v_gene: TRBV5-4; len: 18; d_gene: TRBD2; abundance: NA; j_gene: TRBJ2-3; CDR3aa: CASSLARRLAASTDTQYF; CDR3nt: TGTGCCAGCAGCTTGGCCAGGAGACTAGCCGCCAGCACAGATACGCAGTATTTT
v_gene: TRBV28; len: 14; d_gene: NA; abundance: NA; j_gene: TRBJ1-6; CDR3aa: CASRGGLLNSPLHF; CDR3nt: TGTGCCAGCCGAGGGGGACTACTCAATTCACCCCTCCACTTT
v_gene: TRBV11-2; len: 15; d_gene: NA; abundance: NA; j_gene: TRBJ2-7; CDR3aa: CASSFIRGNRGEQYF; CDR3nt: TGTGCCAGCAGCTTTATCCGGGGGAACAGGGGCGAGCAGTACTTC
v_gene: TRBV4-1; len: 17; d_gene: NA; abundance: few; j_gene: TRBJ2-2; CDR3aa: CASSQDPQQGRAGELFF; CDR3nt: TGCGCCAGCAGCCAAGATCCACAACAGGGTAGGGCCGGGGAGCTGTTTTTT
v_gene: TRBV28; len: 15; d_gene: TRBD1; abundance: NA; j_gene: TRBJ1-4; CDR3aa: CASSLVGTGNEKLFF; CDR3nt: TGTGCCAGCAGCCTCGTCGGGACAGGGAATGAAAAACTGTTTTTT
v_gene: TRBV4-2; len: 17; d_gene: TRBD2; abundance: NA; j_gene: TRBJ2-7; CDR3aa: CASSQDPVIGREGEQYF; CDR3nt: TGTGCCAGCAGCCAAGATCCTGTTATTGGGCGGGAGGGTGAGCAGTACTTC
v_gene: TRBV6-2/TRBV6-3; len: 15; d_gene: NA; abundance: NA; j_gene: TRBJ1-1; CDR3aa: CASSWRVDGGTEAFF; CDR3nt: TGTGCCAGCAGTTGGCGGGTCGACGGGGGCACTGAAGCTTTCTTT
v_gene: TRBV5-1; len: 15; d_gene: NA; abundance: few; j_gene: TRBJ2-2; CDR3aa: CASTRGGTNTGELFF; CDR3nt: TGCGCCAGCACCCGTGGGGGCACGAACACCGGGGAGCTGTTTTTT
v_gene: TRBV6-5; len: 12; d_gene: NA; abundance: NA; j_gene: TRBJ1-2; CDR3aa: CASTHGVYGYTF; CDR3nt: TGTGCCAGCACTCACGGAGTCTATGGCTACACCTTC
v_gene: TRBV7-9; len: 14; d_gene: TRBD1; abundance: NA; j_gene: TRBJ1-4; CDR3aa: CASSEGQGAEKLFF; CDR3nt: TGTGCCAGCAGCGAAGGACAGGGGGCTGAAAAACTGTTTTTT
v_gene: TRBV11-2; len: 15; d_gene: NA; abundance: NA; j_gene: TRBJ1-5; CDR3aa: CASSVGGYSNQPQHF; CDR3nt: TGTGCCAGCAGCGTAGGAGGATATAGCAATCAGCCCCAGCATTTT
v_gene: TRBV14; len: 21; d_gene: NA; abundance: NA; j_gene: TRBJ2-7; CDR3aa: CASSQDKVGSLRTYNSYEQYF; CDR3nt: TGTGCCAGCAGCCAAGATAAGGTTGGGTCTTTAAGGACTTACAATTCCTACGAGCAGTACTTC
v_gene: TRBV5-5; len: 13; d_gene: NA; abundance: NA; j_gene: TRBJ1-2; CDR3aa: CASSFMGAGGYTF; CDR3nt: TGTGCCAGCAGCTTCATGGGGGCCGGTGGCTACACCTTC
v_gene: TRBV6-5; len: 11; d_gene: NA; abundance: NA; j_gene: TRBJ2-7; CDR3aa: CASSRQGGQYF; CDR3nt: TGTGCCAGCAGTAGGCAGGGGGGGCAGTACTTC
v_gene: TRBV6-5; len: 16; d_gene: NA; abundance: NA; j_gene: TRBJ2-1; CDR3aa: CASSYSMRAGYNEQFF; CDR3nt: TGTGCCAGCAGTTACTCGATGCGGGCGGGATACAATGAGCAGTTCTTC
v_gene: TRBV6-6; len: 11; d_gene: NA; abundance: NA; j_gene: TRBJ2-1; CDR3aa: CASSEGSSQFF; CDR3nt: TGTGCCAGCTCCGAAGGGAGTTCACAGTTCTTC
v_gene: TRBV4-1; len: 14; d_gene: NA; abundance: NA; j_gene: TRBJ2-7; CDR3aa: CASSREMSSYEQYF; CDR3nt: TGCGCCAGCAGCCGAGAAATGAGCTCCTACGAGCAGTACTTC
v_gene: TRBV7-8; len: 18; d_gene: NA; abundance: NA; j_gene: TRBJ2-3; CDR3aa: CASSLTAGRFIYTDTQYF; CDR3nt: TGTGCCAGCAGCTTAACTGCGGGTCGATTTATTTACACAGATACGCAGTATTTT
v_gene: TRBV5-4; len: 16; d_gene: TRBD2; abundance: few; j_gene: TRBJ2-3; CDR3aa: CASSLEGTSPTDTQYF; CDR3nt: TGTGCCAGCAGCTTGGAGGGGACTAGTCCCACAGATACGCAGTATTTT
v_gene: TRBV5-6; len: 15; d_gene: TRBD1; abundance: once; j_gene: TRBJ1-5; CDR3aa: CASSYRDRLNQPQHF; CDR3nt: TGTGCCAGCAGCTACCGGGACAGACTTAATCAGCCCCAGCATTTT
v_gene: TRBV5-1; len: 14; d_gene: TRBD1; abundance: NA; j_gene: TRBJ2-1; CDR3aa: CASSLPAGGSEQFF; CDR3nt: TGCGCCAGCAGCTTGCCGGCAGGGGGCTCTGAGCAGTTCTTC
v_gene: TRBV19; len: 17; d_gene: TRBD1; abundance: once; j_gene: TRBJ1-2; CDR3aa: CASSIRKGTGSNYGYTF; CDR3nt: TGTGCCAGTAGTATAAGGAAAGGGACAGGGTCGAACTATGGCTACACCTTC
v_gene: TRBV5-1; len: 14; d_gene: TRBD1; abundance: few; j_gene: TRBJ1-6; CDR3aa: CASSLGQGNSPLHF; CDR3nt: TGCGCCAGCAGCTTGGGACAGGGGAATTCACCCCTCCACTTT
v_gene: TRBV6-2/TRBV6-3; len: 14; d_gene: TRBD1; abundance: NA; j_gene: TRBJ1-2; CDR3aa: CASSTGVLNYGYTF; CDR3nt: TGTGCCAGCAGTACAGGGGTCCTTAACTATGGCTACACCTTC
v_gene: TRBV23-1; len: 15; d_gene: TRBD1; abundance: NA; j_gene: TRBJ2-7; CDR3aa: CASSQTGTGYYEQYF; CDR3nt: TGCGCCAGCAGTCAAACCGGGACAGGGTACTACGAGCAGTACTTC
v_gene: TRBV6-5; len: 11; d_gene: NA; abundance: NA; j_gene: TRBJ2-1; CDR3aa: CASRDRNEQFF; CDR3nt: TGTGCCAGCAGAGATAGAAATGAGCAGTTCTTC
v_gene: TRBV7-9; len: 14; d_gene: TRBD2; abundance: NA; j_gene: TRBJ2-2; CDR3aa: CAGTSGTNTGELFF; CDR3nt: TGTGCCGGTACTAGCGGGACGAACACCGGGGAGCTGTTTTTT
v_gene: TRBV7-8; len: 14; d_gene: TRBD2; abundance: NA; j_gene: TRBJ2-5; CDR3aa: CASRLAGGQETQYF; CDR3nt: TGTGCCAGCAGACTAGCGGGAGGACAAGAGACCCAGTACTTC